The next 2 T cell receptor beta chains were all read from a single sample in a study of blood T cell repertoires in COVID-19 (dated by TCRdb to 2018 to 2020). The library was generated by the immunoSEQ multiplex PCR assay. In TCRdb, the immuneACCESS table is reduced to in-frame sequences with V and J assigned. These tables do not hold every clone; where another copy was compared, an unresolved V gene accounts for under half, and the others remain unexplained. The table for this sample lists approximately 300,000 clones; 90% of them were counted only once. The top ten hold 2% to 3% of the sample. Sequenced sample: PBMCs or T cells enriched from blood (not recorded which). Receptors originate from a man in his 60s who had recovered from COVID-19.

This chain connects TRBV29-1 to TRBJ1-1; perhaps TRBD1 as D (5 bases). The ends were cut back, 6 bases at V and 4 bases at J, with 9 bases in the middle. Germline CDR1 reads SQVTM; CDR2 reads ANQGSEA. This CDR3 has 11 amino acids. This chain's CDR3 is CSVGRGTEAFF. Here the CDR3 DNA reads TGCAGCGTGGGTAGGGGCACTGAAGCTTTCTTT.

CDR3 DNA: TGTGCCAGCACCATCGGGGGGTCGTTCTACGAGCAGTACTTC. Protein sequence: CASTIGGSFYEQYF. The genes are TRBV6-6 and TRBJ2-7; 7 positions agree with TRBD2. Trimming cost V 7 bases and J 3 bases; bases outside gene matches: 9. The germline V gene has CDR1 MNHNY and CDR2 SVGAGI (reference sequence). CDR3 length: 14 residues.